This passage covers 28 T cell receptor beta chains from one sample sequenced in a study. MiXCR, run by TCRdb on the 5' RACE reads, gives a single entry per CDR3 protein. The repertoire consists of around 5,600 distinct CDR3 sequences, with 69% occurring once and the leading ten covering around 4%. The specimen sequenced was memory CD4+ T cells sorted from a lymph node. Subset meaning: memory CD4+ T cells, CD4+CD45RO+CD25-. These receptor sequences come from a female donor with breast cancer.

The chain joins TRBV12-3 or TRBV12-4 to TRBJ1-5; TRBD1 might be the D (5 bases). The CDR3 totals 12 residues. Between the trimmed V and J ends, which lost 7 bases and 9 bases, there was a span of 13 bases. CDR3 coding DNA: TGTGCCAGCAACTCAGCTGGGGGGCCCCAGCATTTT. Its translation is CASNSAGGPQHF.

In its sample, this clonotype ranks as large. The chain is built from TRBV5-1 and TRBJ2-5, with D possibly TRBD2 on 6 matching bases. V lost 3 bases to trimming and J lost 3 bases, with 12 bases between them. This CDR3 contains 14 residues. Germline CDR1 reads SGHRS; CDR2 reads YFSETQ. CDR3 DNA: TGCGCCAGCAGCTCCGGGACTGGTAAAGAGACCCAGTACTTC. This encodes CASSSGTGKETQYF. Variable domain in full (rest from reference TRBV5-1 and TRBJ2-5): KAGVTQTPRYLIKTRGQQVTLSCSPISGHRSVSWYQQTPGQGLQFLFEYFSETQRNKGNFPGRFSGRQFSNSRSEMNVSTLELGDSALYLCASSSGTGKETQYFGPGTRLLVL.

This chain joins TRBV29-1 and TRBJ2-2, with D unresolved. V shed 2 bases and J shed 7 bases, with 8 bases lying between them. CDR3 length: 12 residues. Germline V gene data show CDR1 as SQVTM and CDR2 as ANQGSEA. The CDR3 loop reads CSVESRGGELFF. DNA for the CDR3: TGCAGCGTTGAATCTAGAGGCGGGGAGCTGTTTTTT.

The chain has TRBV20-1 and TRBJ2-5; no clear D. V dropped 4 bases and J dropped 2 bases, with 11 bases sitting between them. The CDR3 loop spans 13 amino acids. The germline gives CDR1 DFQATT, CDR2 SNEGSKA (reference sequence). The CDR3 nucleotides read TGCAGTGCTATGAAGGAGCCGCAAGAGACCCAGTACTTC. Its protein is CSAMKEPQETQYF.

The chain is built from TRBV6-6 and TRBJ1-2; no reliable D call. Germline V gives CDR1 MNHNY, CDR2 SVGAGI (reference sequence). Trimming removed 0 bases at V and 3 bases at J, with 20 bases between. The CDR3 totals 18 residues. The CDR3 coding sequence is TGTGCCAGCAGTTACTCCCTGGACGCGTCCTCTATCCACTATGGCTACACCTTC. This codes for CASSYSLDASSIHYGYTF.

The J gene is TRBJ2-1, the V gene TRBV20-1; tentative D call: TRBD2 (5 bases). Germline V gene lookup returns CDR1 DFQATT and CDR2 SNEGSKA (reference sequence). The CDR3 runs to 14 residues. The V end was cut by 0 bases, the J end by 9 bases, with 15 bases between. For the CDR3, the DNA is TGCAGTGCTAGAGATCAGTCTAGAGGGAGTGAGCAGTTCTTC. Translated, it gives CSARDQSRGSEQFF.

The table lists this clonotype with a few counts. V gene TRBV29-1 combines with J gene TRBJ2-7; TRBD2 matches 7 bases. Trimming at V came to 8 bases and at J to 0 bases, leaving 7 bases not matched to a gene. CDR1 and CDR2 from the germline V gene are SQVTM and ANQGSEA. The CDR3 length is 13 residues. This CDR3 reads CSTSERGSYEQYF. The CDR3 bases are TGCAGCACCTCCGAGCGGGGCTCCTACGAGCAGTACTTC.

Turning to this clonotype: Lacking the conserved final phenylalanine or tryptophan, this CDR3 likely reflects a read error. The chain couples TRBV10-3 to TRBJ2-3; D is ambiguous. The tail of the sequence fits TRBJ1-5 better, so the J call may be wrong. Germline CDR1 and CDR2: ENHRY and SYGVKD. The CDR3 extends over 18 amino acids. CDR3 sequence reads: CAISEPQDTPLGTDTQHL. As DNA, the CDR3 is TGTGCCATCAGTGAGCCTCAAGACACCCCCCTCGGCACAGATACGCAGCATCTT.

This chain links TRBV7-6 with TRBJ2-1, with 11 bases matching TRBD2. This CDR3 is built from 18 residues. V lost 3 bases, J lost 0 bases, and 7 bases stayed unmatched. In germline, CDR1 is SGHVS, CDR2 FNYEAQ. DNA of the CDR3: TGTGCCAGCAGCTTTCCAACTAGCGGGGGTAGCTCCTACAATGAGCAGTTCTTC. Its protein product is CASSFPTSGGSSYNEQFF.

This clonotype has a single count. The CDR3 spells CASSLGLLAGANVLTF. The CDR3 DNA follows: TGTGCCAGCAGCCTGGGTCTCCTCGCTGGGGCCAACGTCCTGACTTTC. The chain employs TRBV7-2 and TRBJ2-6; no reliable D call. The CDR3 runs 16 residues. V shed 5 bases and J shed 2 bases, with 13 bases lying between them. Germline CDR1 is SGHTA and CDR2 is FQGNSA.

The genes are TRBV20-1 and TRBJ2-1; no firm D call. The CDR3 runs 13 residues. Germline loops: CDR1 DFQATT, CDR2 SNEGSKA (reference sequence). Deletions cut 3 bases from V and 4 bases from J, with 10 bases between. CDR3 loop: CSASTDPYNEQFF. As DNA, the CDR3 is TGCAGTGCTAGCACGGACCCTTACAATGAGCAGTTCTTC.

This clonotype has just one count. The rearrangement links TRBV6-1 to TRBJ2-3, with D uncertain. Germline V gene sequence: CDR1 MNHNS, CDR2 SASEGT. The length of the CDR3 is 13 residues. The ends were cut back, 1 base at V and 4 bases at J, with 6 bases in the middle. The CDR3 region is CASSEGMPDTQYF. The CDR3 DNA follows: TGTGCCAGCAGTGAAGGAATGCCAGATACGCAGTATTTT.

The chain uses TRBV7-2 and TRBJ1-2; possibly TRBD1 for D (5 bases). This CDR3 region has 13 residues. Germline CDR1 and CDR2: SGHTA and FQGNSA. V was trimmed by 1 base and J by 2 bases, leaving 5 bases between them. As DNA, the CDR3 is TGTGCCAGCAGCTTAGGACAGAACTATGGCTACACCTTC. It translates to CASSLGQNYGYTF.

This clonotype was recorded only once. The chain has TRBV5-1 and TRBJ2-1; 8 positions match TRBD2. The CDR3 spans 15 residues. The junction had 11 bases not matched to a gene; V was cut back by 4 bases and J by 8 bases. Germline V gene lookup returns CDR1 SGHRS and CDR2 YFSETQ. The CDR3 is CASSGGSGSIDEQFF. The CDR3, as DNA: TGCGCCAGCAGCGGTGGCAGCGGGAGCATCGATGAGCAGTTCTTC. Looking up the rest from reference TRBV5-1 and TRBJ2-1 gives the full variable domain: KAGVTQTPRYLIKTRGQQVTLSCSPISGHRSVSWYQQTPGQGLQFLFEYFSETQRNKGNFPGRFSGRQFSNSRSEMNVSTLELGDSALYLCASSGGSGSIDEQFFGPGTRLTVL.

The chain is built from TRBV12-3 or TRBV12-4 and TRBJ1-1, with D maybe TRBD1 (5 bases). This CDR3 contains 15 residues. V lost 6 bases and J lost 1, with 15 bases in between. The CDR3 is CASRRDVPPNTEAFF. The CDR3 DNA reads TGTGCCAGCAGGAGGGACGTCCCACCGAACACTGAAGCTTTCTTT.

The chain has TRBV28 and TRBJ1-6; D may be TRBD1 (5 bases). Trimming shortened V by 3 bases and J by 7 bases, and 22 bases separated the two germline ends. Germline-derived CDR1 and CDR2 are MDHEN and SYDVKM. The CDR3 contains 18 residues. As DNA, the CDR3 is TGTGCCAGCAGTTTCGATCGCAATCAGGGACCGACAAATTCACCCCTCCACTTT. Its translation is CASSFDRNQGPTNSPLHF.

The DNA for the CDR3 is TGCGCCAGCAGCCACCGGACAGGCGACTCTGGGGCCAACGTCCTGACTTTC. This codes for CASSHRTGDSGANVLTF. The chain couples TRBV5-1 to TRBJ2-6; TRBD1 aligns across 7 bases. Per the germline V gene, CDR1 is SGHRS and CDR2 is YFSETQ. With 4 bases clipped from V and 0 bases from J, the junction kept 7 bases outside the gene matches. The CDR3 extends over 17 amino acids.

V usage is TRBV5-5 and J usage is TRBJ2-5; D is tentatively TRBD1 or TRBD2 (6 bases each). The germline V and J ends were trimmed by 3 bases and 4 bases, with 13 bases remaining between them. Germline-derived CDR1 and CDR2 are SGHKS and YYEKEE (reference sequence). The CDR3 is 14 residues long. This CDR3 is CASSSGDIRETQYF. In nucleotides, the CDR3 is TGTGCCAGCAGCTCGGGGGACATAAGAGAGACCCAGTACTTC. The whole variable domain, remainder taken from reference TRBV5-5 and TRBJ2-5, is DAGVTQSPTHLIKTRGQQVTLRCSPISGHKSVSWYQQVLGQGPQFIFQYYEKEERGRGNFPDRFSARQFPNYSSELNVNALLLGDSALYLCASSSGDIRETQYFGPGTRLLVL.

The chain recombines TRBV6-5 with TRBJ1-6, with D unresolved. CDR1 is MNHEY, CDR2 SVGAGI, per germline. Trimming removed 6 bases at V and 0 bases at J, with 9 bases between. The CDR3 is made up of 15 amino acids. The CDR3 spells CASSSPNSYNSPLHF. DNA of the CDR3: TGTGCCAGCAGCAGCCCCAACTCCTATAATTCACCCCTCCACTTT.

The table lists this clonotype with a count of one. The chain carries TRBV20-1 and TRBJ2-7, with D perhaps matching TRBD1 or TRBD2 (6 bases each). V was cut by 3 bases and J by 10 bases, with 19 bases left in between. Germline V gives CDR1 DFQATT, CDR2 SNEGSKA (reference sequence). CDR3 length equals 13 residues. CDR3 bases: TGCAGTGCTAGGGAGGGGGGCAAAGAGTCCCAGTACTTC. It translates to CSAREGGKESQYF.

This chain joins TRBV20-1 and TRBJ1-1; a weak D match, TRBD1 (6 bases). The V gene's germline CDR1 is DFQATT and CDR2 SNEGSKA (reference sequence). CDR3 length: 13 residues. CDR3: CGVGGRGNTEAFF. As DNA, the CDR3 is TGCGGTGTCGGGGGCAGGGGGAACACTGAAGCTTTCTTT.

The chain links TRBV7-9 to TRBJ2-1; D is ambiguous. The CDR3 contains 14 residues. V gave up 3 bases and J gave up 6 bases, with 12 bases separating them. The germline V gene encodes CDR1 SEHNR and CDR2 FQNEAQ (reference sequence). The CDR3 DNA reads TGTGCCAGCAGCTTCACTTTTCCTAGCAATGAGCAGTTCTTC. As protein: CASSFTFPSNEQFF.

The V call is TRBV19, the J call TRBJ2-7; D possibly corresponds to TRBD2 (5 bases). Germline V gives CDR1 LNHDA, CDR2 SQIVND (reference sequence). The ends were cut back, 6 bases at V and 3 bases at J, with 12 bases in the middle. CDR3 length equals 13 residues. Here the CDR3 DNA reads TGTGCCAGTAGGCCGGGGAGAGTCTACGAGCAGTACTTC. Translation: CASRPGRVYEQYF.

This clonotype was counted only a few times. The chain employs TRBV5-1 and TRBJ2-7; D is undetermined. The V gene lost 3 bases and the J gene lost 3 bases, with 4 bases spanning the gap. The CDR3 sequence is 11 residues long. Germline V gene data show CDR1 as SGHRS and CDR2 as YFSETQ. In nucleotides, the CDR3 is TGCGCCAGCAGCTACGGCTACGAGCAGTACTTC. The encoded protein is CASSYGYEQYF.

This chain links TRBV6-5 with TRBJ1-1, with 7 nucleotides matching TRBD1. In germline, CDR1 is MNHEY, CDR2 SVGAGI. After removal of 5 bases from V and 4 bases from J, the junction contained 7 bases not matched to a gene. The CDR3 length is 14 residues. CDR3 sequence reads: CASSPWQGGTEAFF. The CDR3 DNA reads as TGTGCCAGCAGTCCATGGCAGGGGGGCACTGAAGCTTTCTTT.

CDR3 bases: TGTGCCAGCAGAACGGACGGTACCCTCTACGAGCAGTACTTC. Its protein product is CASRTDGTLYEQYF. The chain recombines TRBV5-5 with TRBJ2-7; D unresolved. CDR1 is SGHKS and CDR2 is YYEKEE in the germline V gene (reference sequence). The CDR3 sequence is 14 residues long. With 5 bases removed from V and 3 bases from J, the gap between germline ends came to 15 bases.

This clonotype was observed a single time. The rearrangement joins TRBV5-1 to TRBJ2-5; D may correspond to TRBD1 or TRBD2 (5 bases each). The V gene's germline CDR1 is SGHRS and CDR2 YFSETQ. The length of the CDR3 is 15 residues. Trimming took 4 bases from V and 5 from J, leaving 18 bases between them. Here the CDR3 reads CASSKMTGEGETQYF. The CDR3 DNA reads as TGCGCCAGCAGCAAAATGACGGGCGAGGGGGAGACCCAGTACTTC.

This chain links TRBV3-1 with TRBJ2-3; a weak D match, TRBD2 (6 bases). Trimming removed 5 bases at V and 6 bases at J, with 6 bases between. Germline CDR1 reads LGHDT; CDR2 reads YNNKEL (reference sequence). The CDR3 is 11 amino acids. The CDR3 DNA is TGTGCCAGCAGCGGAGGGGATACGCAGTATTTT. This codes for CASSGGDTQYF.